A selection of T cell receptor beta chains follows, all from one sample in a study of neurological immune-mediated disorders. TCRdb re-analysed the 5' RACE reads in MiXCR, keeping a single row per CDR3 protein. The data show around 58,000 distinct CDR3 sequences, roughly 3.5% seen once. Specimen: PBMCs. The receptors here all came from a woman aged 55-70 years with multiple sclerosis. CDR3s include the opening cysteine and the closing phenylalanine or tryptophan. A D gene is named only where the DNA matches it firmly. Clone size is shown for a subset of rows, as once, few, many or a class of expanded clone.

cdr3_length	j_call	d_call	v_call	clone_size	cdr3_aa	cdr3_nt
13	TRBJ1-1	.	TRBV2	many	CASSGEGNTEAFF	TGTGCCAGCAGTGGGGAGGGTAACACTGAAGCTTTCTTT
14	TRBJ2-5	TRBD1	TRBV5-6	many	CASSYRDRDETQYF	TGTGCCAGCAGCTACCGGGACAGGGATGAGACCCAGTACTTC
18	TRBJ2-1	.	TRBV7-2	.	CASSLRGGGSSSYNEQFF	TGTGCCAGCAGCTTAAGGGGGGGCGGCAGTAGCTCCTACAATGAGCAGTTCTTC
18	TRBJ2-5	TRBD2	TRBV6-5	many	CASSRSITSGGLQETQYF	TGTGCCAGCAGTCGATCAATCACTAGCGGGGGGTTACAAGAGACCCAGTACTTC
13	TRBJ2-3	.	TRBV10-3	many	CAMAGQTTDTQYF	TGTGCCATGGCGGGACAGACCACAGATACGCAGTATTTT
16	TRBJ2-2	.	TRBV5-1	many	CASSDRGAANTGELFF	TGCGCCAGCAGCGACCGCGGGGCCGCTAACACCGGGGAGCTGTTTTTT
14	TRBJ1-1	.	TRBV6-1	many	CASYRSSMNTEAFF	TGTGCCAGTTACCGCAGTTCAATGAACACTGAAGCTTTCTTT
16	TRBJ2-2	TRBD2	TRBV4-1	medium-sized	CASSQGLAGGPGELFF	TGCGCCAGCAGCCAAGGACTAGCGGGGGGGCCCGGGGAGCTGTTTTTT
13	TRBJ1-2	.	TRBV5-1	few	CASSFPGNYGYTF	TGCGCCAGCAGCTTCCCAGGGAACTATGGCTACACCTTC
14	TRBJ2-7	TRBD2	TRBV4-3	many	CASSQDERGYEQYF	TGCGCCAGCAGCCAAGATGAGCGGGGTTACGAGCAGTACTTC
17	TRBJ2-3	TRBD1	TRBV7-8	many	CASSSTPGTGSIDTQYF	TGTGCCAGCAGCAGTACGCCCGGGACAGGGTCTATAGATACGCAGTATTTT
16	TRBJ2-2	TRBD1	TRBV12-3/TRBV12-4	many	CASTLGPGGAAGELFF	TGTGCCAGCACTTTAGGGCCAGGGGGCGCAGCCGGGGAGCTGTTTTTT
14	TRBJ2-1	TRBD2	TRBV14	many	CASSQDRAGARRFF	TGTGCCAGCAGCCAAGATCGAGCGGGGGCTAGGAGGTTCTTC
16	TRBJ1-4	.	TRBV7-2	many	CASSLARGGQSEKLFF	TGTGCCAGCAGCTTAGCGCGGGGGGGGCAGAGTGAAAAACTGTTTTTT
18	TRBJ2-3	TRBD2	TRBV5-1	many	CASSFHPSRGDFGDTQYF	TGCGCCAGCAGCTTCCATCCTTCGCGGGGGGACTTCGGAGATACGCAGTATTTT
14	TRBJ2-7	.	TRBV11-2	few	CASTSDYSSYEQYF	TGTGCCAGCACCTCCGATTACTCCTCCTACGAGCAGTACTTC
16	TRBJ2-6	.	TRBV7-4	many	CASSLAAGAGANVLTF	TGTGCCAGCAGCTTAGCGGCAGGGGCTGGGGCCAACGTCCTGACTTTC
15	TRBJ1-2	.	TRBV28	many	CASSLYGRAGDRYTF	TGTGCCAGCAGTTTATACGGCAGGGCCGGGGATCGCTACACCTTC
17	TRBJ1-6	.	TRBV6-5	many	CASSYSTLGGASSPLHF	TGTGCCAGCAGTTACTCGACCCTTGGCGGCGCATCCTCACCCCTCCACTTT
15	TRBJ2-3	TRBD2	TRBV7-2	many	CASSRDRDYTDTQYF	TGTGCCAGCAGCCGCGACCGGGACTACACAGATACGCAGTATTTT
15	TRBJ2-3	.	TRBV20-1	many	CSARGGDGGTDTQYF	TGCAGTGCTAGAGGGGGTGATGGGGGCACAGATACGCAGTATTTT
15	TRBJ2-1	.	TRBV5-5	many	CASSWVPLAYNEQFF	TGTGCCAGCAGCTGGGTCCCCCTCGCCTACAATGAGCAGTTCTTC
14	TRBJ2-5	.	TRBV5-1	many	CASGPWIGGETQYF	TGCGCCAGCGGGCCCTGGATCGGAGGAGAGACCCAGTACTTC
13	TRBJ1-1	.	TRBV9	many	CASSVESHTEAFF	TGTGCCAGCAGCGTAGAGTCCCACACTGAAGCTTTCTTT
16	TRBJ2-1	TRBD1	TRBV4-1	many	CASSQDMGQPYNEQFF	TGCGCCAGCAGCCAAGATATGGGACAGCCCTACAATGAGCAGTTCTTC
13	TRBJ2-3	.	TRBV5-1	many	CASRLEGTDTQYF	TGCGCCAGCAGATTGGAGGGGACAGATACGCAGTATTTT
14	TRBJ1-2	.	TRBV10-3	many	CAISEPGQPYGYTF	TGTGCCATCAGTGAACCGGGACAACCCTATGGCTACACCTTC
16	TRBJ2-7	TRBD1	TRBV18	.	CASSPLGTGGTLEQYF	TGTGCCAGCTCACCATTGGGAACAGGGGGAACTCTCGAGCAGTACTTC
13	TRBJ2-3	TRBD1	TRBV5-1	many	CASSVGTDGTQYF	TGCGCCAGCAGCGTCGGGACAGACGGTACGCAGTATTTT
14	TRBJ2-2	.	TRBV9	many	CASSAQSNTGELFF	TGTGCCAGCAGCGCCCAATCCAACACCGGGGAGCTGTTTTTT
14	TRBJ2-3	TRBD2	TRBV27	few	CASRGLAGTDTQYF	TGTGCCAGCAGAGGACTAGCGGGCACAGATACGCAGTATTTT
14	TRBJ2-1	.	TRBV5-6	many	CASSSGTANNEQFF	TGTGCCAGCAGCTCCGGGACGGCTAACAATGAGCAGTTCTTC